Listed below are T cell receptor beta chains from one sample, sequenced in a study of low-dose radiotherapy and immunotherapy resistance in tumors. TCRdb re-called the reads through MiXCR, storing one row per CDR3 protein. The repertoire consists of tens of thousands of distinct CDR3 sequences, with 18% occurring once and the leading ten covering 2.5% to 3%. The material sequenced was PBMCs, taken before treatment. The origin of the receptors is a male donor with prostate cancer. Both conserved end residues are part of each CDR3. D genes are given only for firm matches. The size entry is marked missing in some rows and otherwise reads once, few, many or a size class.

v_gene	abundance	d_gene	j_gene	CDR3aa	CDR3nt
TRBV6-2/TRBV6-3	NA	NA	TRBJ2-4	CASRPPTGEGIQYF	TGTGCCAGCAGGCCCCCTACAGGGGAGGGCATTCAGTACTTC
TRBV5-1	NA	NA	TRBJ1-5	CASSLVGGEQPQHF	TGCGCCAGCAGCTTGGTCGGGGGCGAACAGCCCCAGCATTTT
TRBV4-1	many	NA	TRBJ1-5	CASSQAQVSSNQPQHF	TGCGCCAGCAGCCAAGCGCAGGTCAGTAGCAATCAGCCCCAGCATTTT
TRBV5-1	many	TRBD1	TRBJ2-2	CASSSGTGPGELFF	TGCGCCAGCAGCTCCGGGACAGGGCCCGGGGAGCTGTTTTTT
TRBV29-1	many	TRBD1	TRBJ2-1	CSVDGGGTGSYNEQFF	TGCAGCGTTGATGGGGGCGGGACAGGATCCTACAATGAGCAGTTCTTC
TRBV19	NA	NA	TRBJ1-5	CASSMTGNQPQHF	TGTGCCAGTAGTATGACGGGCAATCAGCCCCAGCATTTT
TRBV6-2/TRBV6-3	many	TRBD1	TRBJ2-1	CASSSPGQGVRRFF	TGTGCCAGCAGTTCCCCCGGACAGGGAGTAAGACGGTTCTTC
TRBV19	many	NA	TRBJ1-2	CASSIGQGPYGYTF	TGTGCCAGTAGTATCGGGCAGGGACCCTATGGCTACACCTTC
TRBV5-1	many	NA	TRBJ2-3	CASYPRAADSGTQYF	TGCGCCAGCTACCCTCGGGCCGCAGATTCGGGTACGCAGTATTTT
TRBV7-9	many	NA	TRBJ1-2	CASSLYDGASYGYTF	TGTGCCAGCAGCTTATACGACGGAGCCTCCTATGGCTACACCTTC
TRBV20-1	many	NA	TRBJ1-3	CSARDVPRGRGNTIYF	TGCAGTGCTAGAGATGTCCCCCGGGGGCGCGGAAACACCATATATTTT
TRBV10-2	NA	NA	TRBJ2-1	CASGRFRNEQFF	TGCGCCAGCGGACGCTTCCGGAATGAGCAGTTCTTC
TRBV20-1	many	TRBD1	TRBJ2-1	CSATFDGTGVYNEQFF	TGCAGTGCTACCTTCGACGGGACAGGGGTGTACAATGAGCAGTTCTTC
TRBV18	few	NA	TRBJ2-7	CASSPWAPGADGEQYF	TGTGCCAGCTCACCATGGGCGCCCGGGGCCGATGGGGAGCAGTACTTC
TRBV19	many	NA	TRBJ2-7	CASSHRATYEQYF	TGTGCCAGTAGTCACCGGGCGACCTACGAGCAGTACTTC
TRBV4-2	many	TRBD2	TRBJ2-3	CASSQRLRGGSGDTDTQYF	TGTGCCAGCAGCCAGAGGCTCCGAGGGGGTAGCGGGGACACAGATACGCAGTATTTT
TRBV20-1	many	TRBD1	TRBJ1-2	CSARTGGVEGYTF	TGCAGTGCTAGAACAGGGGGCGTGGAAGGCTACACCTTC
TRBV6-6	many	TRBD1	TRBJ2-3	CASSYTGTGVTDTQYF	TGTGCCAGCAGTTATACCGGGACAGGGGTAACAGATACGCAGTATTTT
TRBV5-1	few	TRBD2	TRBJ2-2	CASSNPSGGVTGELFF	TGCGCCAGCAGCAACCCTAGCGGGGGTGTCACCGGGGAGCTGTTTTTT
TRBV7-9	many	NA	TRBJ1-6	CASSPTRDSPLHF	TGTGCCAGCAGCCCTACAAGGGATTCACCCCTCCACTTT
TRBV7-9	many	NA	TRBJ2-2	CASSFVPGENTGELFF	TGTGCCAGCAGCTTCGTTCCGGGGGAGAACACCGGGGAGCTGTTTTTT